The 24 T cell receptor beta chains in this list originate from one sample, sequenced in a study of blood T cell repertoires in COVID-19. This table comes from immunoSEQ multiplex PCR, and its TCRdb copy is limited to in-frame clones, with some not included. The data hold roughly 180,000 clones, with 70% to 90% observed a single time. The sequenced sample was peripheral blood. The receptors stem from a woman younger than 45 with active or convalescent COVID-19.

The chain is built from TRBV6-5 and TRBJ1-2; 8 nucleotides line up with TRBD1. CDR1 is MNHEY and CDR2 is SVGAGI in the germline V gene. V lost 6 bases and J lost 7; bases outside the gene matches: 13. The CDR3 is made up of 15 amino acids. The CDR3 nucleotides are TGTGCCAGCAGGGATCGAGGACAGGGCCCCCTTGGCTACACCTTC. Translated, it gives CASRDRGQGPLGYTF.

This clone turned up a few times. The chain couples TRBV11-3 to TRBJ2-3; TRBD2 matches 10 bases. J was trimmed by 11 bases and V by 6 bases; bases with no gene match: 23. The CDR3 extends over 18 amino acids. The germline gives CDR1 SGHNT, CDR2 YENEEA. CDR3 in amino acids: CASSHSRGPGLARYGQYF. CDR3 bases: TGTGCCAGCAGTCATTCCCGGGGGCCGGGACTAGCGCGTTACGGGCAGTATTTT.

The CDR3 protein is CAWSEVPASGSSYNEQFF. Written as DNA, the CDR3 is TGTGCCTGGAGTGAAGTCCCGGCGAGCGGGAGCTCCTACAATGAGCAGTTCTTC. The rearrangement uses TRBV30 and TRBJ2-1; 8 nucleotides align to TRBD2. With 1 base clipped from V and 0 bases from J, the junction kept 11 bases outside the gene matches. CDR3 length: 18 amino acids. Germline V gene lookup returns CDR1 GTSNPN and CDR2 SVGIG (reference sequence).

The chain is built from TRBV5-1 and TRBJ1-1; tentatively, D is TRBD1 (5 bases). The CDR3 is made up of 13 amino acids. The V end lost 4 bases, the J end lost 4 bases, and 11 bases lay between the germline ends. Germline V gene sequence: CDR1 SGHRS, CDR2 YFSETQ. The CDR3 nucleotides read TGCGCCAGCAGCGATAGGGGAGGCACTGAAGCTTTCTTT. Amino acids: CASSDRGGTEAFF.

The gene calls are TRBV19 and TRBJ2-2, with unresolved D. V was pared by 10 bases and J by 6 bases, with 6 bases between. Germline values: CDR1 LNHDA, CDR2 SQIVND (reference sequence). The CDR3 covers 10 residues. CDR3 coding DNA: TGTGCCACCCTTTCCGGGGAGCTGTTTTTT. It encodes CATLSGELFF.

J is TRBJ2-7 and V is TRBV29-1; 10 nucleotides line up with TRBD2. The CDR3 extends over 17 amino acids. V lost 1 base to trimming and J lost 2 bases; unmatched junction nucleotides: 11. CDR1 SQVTM and CDR2 ANQGSEA come from the germline V gene. CDR3 bases: TGCAGCGTTGAAGTCGTAGCGGGGGGACCTTTTACCTACGAGCAGTACTTC. It yields the protein CSVEVVAGGPFTYEQYF.

This chain connects TRBV30 to TRBJ1-6; 10 bases agree with TRBD1. The germline V gene encodes CDR1 GTSNPN and CDR2 SVGIG (reference sequence). The CDR3 is made up of 14 amino acids. Trimming removed 0 bases from V and 7 bases from J; junction bases left unmatched: 0. This CDR3 reads CAWSVGQGNSPLHF. The DNA for the CDR3 is TGTGCCTGGAGTGTGGGACAGGGGAATTCACCCCTCCACTTT.

The chain recombines TRBV21-1 with TRBJ2-1; the DNA was not used to check the table's D call, TRBD2. TRBV21-1 is reported as a pseudogene. CDR3 length: 17 residues. DNA for the CDR3: TGTGCCAGCAGCAAAGGAGGCACAACTAAGGACTACAATGAGCAGTTCTTC. This translates into CASSKGGTTKDYNEQFF.

On this clone: Other DNA sequences in this sample translate to the same CDR3. The chain employs TRBV29-1 and TRBJ2-5; D perhaps matches TRBD2 (5 bases). Germline lookup yields CDR1 SQVTM and CDR2 ANQGSEA. The CDR3 is made up of 10 amino acids. The V end was cut by 4 bases, the J end by 5 bases, with 5 bases between. The CDR3 DNA sequence: TGCAGCGTTGGGGAGGAGACCCAGTACTTC. Protein: CSVGEETQYF.

The V call is TRBV6-6, the J call TRBJ2-1, with 9 bases that match TRBD1. V lost 6 bases, J lost 7 bases, and 7 bases stayed unmatched. Germline CDR1 reads MNHNY; CDR2 reads SVGAGI (reference sequence). The CDR3 sequence is 14 residues long. CDR3 in amino acids: CASSERTGVNEQFF. As DNA, the CDR3 is TGTGCCAGCAGCGAGAGGACAGGGGTTAATGAGCAGTTCTTC.

In this sample, this clone turned up once. This chain connects TRBV14 to TRBJ2-3; 13 nucleotides agree with TRBD2. Germline CDR1 is SGHDN and CDR2 is FVKESK. The CDR3 sequence is 18 residues long. The J segment lost 2 bases and the V segment lost 3 bases, leaving 8 bases of the junction unmatched. CDR3 DNA sequence: TGTGCCAGCAGCCAGGAGATGACTAGCGGGGGGTCCACAGATACGCAGTATTTT. Translation: CASSQEMTSGGSTDTQYF.

This chain uses TRBV4-1 with TRBJ1-1, with D uncertain. Germline V gene sequence: CDR1 MGHRA, CDR2 YSYEKL. This CDR3 has 19 amino acids. V was cut by 2 bases and J by 5 bases, with 27 bases left in between. The CDR3 region is CASSQLVLPTRVNKTEAFF. CDR3 sequence (DNA): TGCGCCAGCAGCCAACTTGTTTTACCCACGCGGGTCAATAAGACTGAAGCTTTCTTT.

The J gene is TRBJ2-7, the V gene TRBV27; D remains ambiguous. Germline CDR1 MNHEY, CDR2 SMNVEV (reference sequence). The ends were cut back, 2 bases at V and 2 bases at J, with 10 bases in the middle. This CDR3 region has 14 residues. CDR3 in DNA: TGTGCCAGCAGTTTACAGGAATCCGCCTACGAGCAGTACTTC. Translated, it gives CASSLQESAYEQYF.

The chain links TRBV18 to TRBJ1-1; D may be TRBD1 (5 bases). The V end was cut by 6 bases, the J end by 1 base, with 12 bases between. This CDR3 contains 14 residues. CDR1 KGHSH and CDR2 LQKENI come from the germline V gene. CDR3 region: CASSPFTGNTEAFF. In nucleotides, the CDR3 is TGTGCCAGCTCGCCTTTTACAGGGAACACTGAAGCTTTCTTT.

The chain employs TRBV5-1 and TRBJ1-1, with 8 bases that match TRBD1. Germline V CDR1 and CDR2: SGHRS, YFSETQ. Trimming at V came to 8 bases and at J to 1 base, leaving 7 bases not matched to a gene. The CDR3 runs 14 residues. The chain's CDR3 is CASGQGRGNTEAFF. CDR3 in DNA: TGCGCCAGTGGACAGGGAAGGGGGAACACTGAAGCTTTCTTT.

The chain employs TRBV6-2 or TRBV6-3 and TRBJ1-2; D is undetermined. Trimming shortened V by 4 bases and J by 3 bases, and 18 bases separated the two germline ends. Germline V gene sequence: CDR1 MNHEY, CDR2 SVGEGT. The CDR3 covers 16 residues. CDR3 sequence: CASSLLGWRRDYGYTF. The CDR3 DNA reads as TGTGCCAGCAGTTTGCTGGGGTGGAGGAGAGACTATGGCTACACCTTC.

The J gene is TRBJ2-7, the V gene TRBV18; D might be TRBD1 (6 bases). The germline V gene has CDR1 KGHSH and CDR2 LQKENI. The CDR3 is 15 residues long. V was clipped by 3 bases and J by 5 bases, with 17 bases between them. The CDR3 protein is CASSPMGQGLNEQYF. CDR3 nucleotides: TGTGCCAGCTCACCCATGGGGCAGGGGCTGAACGAGCAGTACTTC. Full variable domain (rest looked up from reference TRBV18 and TRBJ2-7): NAGVMQNPRHLVRRRGQEARLRCSPMKGHSHVYWYRQLPEEGLKFMVYLQKENIIDESGMPKERFSAEFPKEGPSILRIQQVVRGDSAAYFCASSPMGQGLNEQYFGPGTRLTVT.

This clone appeared once. The V and J genes are TRBV7-9 and TRBJ2-3; the D is unclear. Germline CDR1 reads SEHNR; CDR2 reads FQNEAQ (reference sequence). The CDR3 length is 13 residues. Trimming left V 5 bases short and J 0 bases short, with 6 bases between. The CDR3 spells CASSDRSTDTQYF. CDR3 nucleotides: TGTGCCAGCAGCGATCGGAGCACAGATACGCAGTATTTT.

The V call is TRBV5-6, the J call TRBJ2-1; D is perhaps TRBD2 (6 bases). This CDR3 spans 15 amino acids. The V and J ends lost 3 bases and 8 bases respectively, with 18 bases between them. The germline V gene has CDR1 SGHDT and CDR2 YYEEEE. The CDR3 DNA follows: TGTGCCAGCAGCTCGCGGGGAGGACTTGTCTATGAGCAGTTCTTC. Translation gives CASSSRGGLVYEQFF.

This chain connects TRBV7-2 to TRBJ2-3; 7 positions agree with TRBD1. The V gene's germline CDR1 is SGHTA and CDR2 FQGNSA. J was trimmed by 2 bases and V by 1 base; bases with no gene match: 3. The CDR3 consists of 15 residues. CDR3 protein: CASSLGQGNTDTQYF. CDR3 nucleotide sequence: TGTGCCAGCAGCTTAGGACAGGGCAACACAGATACGCAGTATTTT.

V and J are TRBV5-4 and TRBJ2-5, with TRBD1 identical over 7 bases. The V and J ends lost 5 bases and 2 bases, in that order; junction bases with no gene match: 3. The CDR3 contains 13 residues. Germline V gene data show CDR1 as SGHNT and CDR2 as YYREEE (reference sequence). The chain's CDR3 is CASRGQIQETQYF. The DNA of the CDR3 is TGTGCCAGCAGGGGACAGATACAAGAGACCCAGTACTTC. The complete variable domain, with remaining parts taken from reference TRBV5-4 and TRBJ2-5, reads ETGVTQSPTHLIKTRGQQVTLRCSSQSGHNTVSWYQQALGQGPQFIFQYYREEENGRGNFPPRFSGLQFPNYSSELNVNALELDDSALYLCASRGQIQETQYFGPGTRLLVL.

The chain links TRBV6-5 to TRBJ1-2; 8 bases fit TRBD1. Per the germline V gene, CDR1 is MNHEY and CDR2 is SVGAGI. The J segment lost 6 bases and the V segment lost 0 bases, leaving 9 bases of the junction unmatched. The CDR3 loop spans 16 amino acids. CDR3 nucleotide sequence: TGTGCCAGCAGTTACTCGAATCCACGGACAGGGAATGGCTACACCTTC. Amino acids: CASSYSNPRTGNGYTF.

The rearrangement joins TRBV6-5 to TRBJ2-3, with 7 positions matching TRBD2. Per germline, CDR1 MNHEY and CDR2 SVGAGI. This CDR3 contains 15 residues. The V segment lost 2 bases and the J segment 0 bases; nucleotides outside the gene matches: 2. DNA for the CDR3: TGTGCCAGCAGTTACGGGCGGGAGAGCACAGATACGCAGTATTTT. Amino acid sequence: CASSYGRESTDTQYF.

This chain links TRBV30 with TRBJ1-1, with 7 bases that match TRBD1. Germline CDR1 reads GTSNPN; CDR2 reads SVGIG (reference sequence). The CDR3 is 14 amino acids. V lost 2 bases to trimming and J lost 1 base; unmatched junction nucleotides: 4. CDR3 loop: CAWSTGVGNTEAFF. Written as DNA, the CDR3 is TGTGCCTGGAGTACAGGGGTGGGGAACACTGAAGCTTTCTTT.